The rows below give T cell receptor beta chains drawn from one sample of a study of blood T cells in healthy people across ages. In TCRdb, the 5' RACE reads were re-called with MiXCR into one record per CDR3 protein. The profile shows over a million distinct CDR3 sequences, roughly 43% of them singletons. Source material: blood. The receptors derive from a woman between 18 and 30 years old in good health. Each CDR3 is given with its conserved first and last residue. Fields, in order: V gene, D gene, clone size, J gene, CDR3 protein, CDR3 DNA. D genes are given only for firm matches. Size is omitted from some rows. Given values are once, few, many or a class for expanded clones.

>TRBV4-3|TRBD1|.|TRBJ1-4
CASSQGTGREKLFF
TGCGCCAGCAGCCAGGGGACAGGGCGAGAAAAACTGTTTTTT
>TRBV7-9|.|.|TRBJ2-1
CASSIGQGFDNEQFF
TGTGCCAGCAGTATTGGTCAGGGGTTCGACAATGAGCAGTTCTTC
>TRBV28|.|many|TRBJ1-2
CASSSDNYGYTF
TGTGCCAGCAGCTCTGATAACTATGGCTACACCTTC
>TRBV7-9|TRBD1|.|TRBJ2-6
CASSSLRTGDSGANVLTF
TGTGCCAGCAGCTCACTCCGGACAGGGGACTCTGGGGCCAACGTCCTGACTTTC
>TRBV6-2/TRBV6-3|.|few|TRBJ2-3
CATREITDTQYF
TGTGCCACTCGGGAGATCACAGATACGCAGTATTTT
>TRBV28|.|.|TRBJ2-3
CASIPTFGTQYF
TGTGCCAGCATCCCAACCTTTGGTACGCAGTATTTT
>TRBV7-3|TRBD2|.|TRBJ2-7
CACLFFTSGRVYYEQYF
TGTGCCTGTCTATTTTTTACTAGCGGGAGAGTTTACTACGAGCAGTACTTC
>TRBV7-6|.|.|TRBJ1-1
CASSLVFPPGNTEAFF
TGTGCCAGCAGCTTAGTATTCCCCCCGGGGAACACTGAAGCTTTCTTT
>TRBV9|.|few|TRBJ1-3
CASSDFSSGNTIYF
TGTGCCAGCAGTGACTTTAGCTCTGGAAACACCATATATTTT
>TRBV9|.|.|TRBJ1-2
CASSVVLGPYDGYTF
TGTGCCAGCAGCGTAGTGTTGGGACCGTACGATGGCTACACCTTC
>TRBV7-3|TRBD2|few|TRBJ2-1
CASSSGTSDYNEQFF
TGTGCCAGCAGCTCCGGGACTAGCGACTACAATGAGCAGTTCTTC